This TCR beta chain originates from a study of blood T cell repertoires in COVID-19 (dated by TCRdb to 2018 to 2020). Study-level background: Collaborator samples came from the United States, Italy and Spain and covered acute and convalescent phases of COVID-19. The material from the prospective study consisted of cDNA or gDNA derived from T cells, B-cell-depleted T cells, or PBMCs. The dataset comprised deeply sampled blood TCRbeta repertoires from subjects exposed to, actively infected with, or recovered from COVID-19. The repertoires were made available in a free public database intended to serve as a resource for research on the immune response to SARS-CoV-2. Samples came from the ongoing ImmuneRACE study (first 160 participants) plus 1,254 subjects from 6 global collaborators. A de-identified subject ID, COVID-19 status, age in years and sex were almost always included in the sample metadata. HLA class I and class II types, where available, came from metadata supplied by the sample provider rather than from assay-based typing. Summary of the overall study and its limitations: How much clinical and demographic metadata was included differed by source and by participant, and the metadata was provided uncurated.

About this clone: What antigen it recognizes has not been identified. No quality values exist for individual bases; no much larger clone is one base distant.

The immunoSEQ Assay, a bias-controlled multiplex PCR, was used to amplify TCRbeta CDR3 regions from genomic DNA. As for the authors' bioinformatics: The number of nucleated cells in each sample was estimated from the amplification of reference gene primers within the assay. To quantify the absolute abundance of each unique TCRbeta CDR3 rearrangement, sequence reads were collapsed and filtered. Productive Simpson clonality was computed per sample as the square root of Simpson's diversity index over productive rearrangements. The immuneACCESS repertoire file appears here via TCRdb, limited to in-frame rearrangements. These files lack a portion of the clones; in checked studies, under half of the deficit traces to unresolved V genes, and the cause of the others is not known. V, J and clone size were drawn from that table, and D and trimming were deduced from the DNA. The table for this sample lists roughly 250,000 clones; roughly 83% of them were counted only once. Together, the top ten hold roughly 10% of the sample.

The collaborating institutions used their own protocols to collect whole blood in K2EDTA tubes. For TCRbeta analysis, collaborators shipped samples in one of three forms: frozen whole blood, isolated PBMCs, or DNA extracted from either of those sample types. The sequence derives from an elderly woman with acute or convalescent COVID-19. Sequencing used peripheral blood.

The DNA sequence reads TGTGCCAGCAGCTCGACTAGCGGGGCAAAGCCGGGCTACAATGAGCAGTTCTTC. This codes for CASSSTSGAKPGYNEQFF. The V gene is TRBV12-1 and the J gene is TRBJ2-1; the DNA was not compared with TRBD2, the D call given in the table. TRBV12-1 is a known pseudogene. The CDR3 has 18 amino acids, counting the end cysteine and phenylalanine. Just the 54-base CDR3 DNA is kept, in frame starting at base 1.